What follows are 7 T cell receptor beta chains derived from one specimen sequenced in a study of technical replicates of blood from a few donors. Here immunoSEQ multiplex PCR was the method, and the copy in TCRdb shows in-frame clones only, minus some. The table has just under 60,000 clones, 75% to 95% seen once. Material for sequencing was PBMCs. Receptors were obtained from a human donor in good health. Some clones in this sample may be carry-over from other donors' samples.

In this sample, this clone turned up a few times. The V and J genes are TRBV2 and TRBJ1-6, with no clear D. Germline-derived CDR1 and CDR2 are SNHLY and FYNNEI. The ends were cut back, 0 bases at V and 10 bases at J, with 10 bases in the middle. The CDR3 spans 14 residues. The CDR3 DNA reads TGTGCCAGCAGTGAAGCAGGTTCTAGGTCACCCCTCCACTTT. Translated, it gives CASSEAGSRSPLHF.

The chain uses TRBV6-5 and TRBJ2-5, with a tentative D call TRBD2 (5 bases). Trimming took 6 bases from V and 4 from J, leaving 15 bases between them. This CDR3 is 14 amino acids long. Germline V gene data show CDR1 as MNHEY and CDR2 as SVGAGI. The chain's CDR3 is CASSSGLSGETQYF. The CDR3, as DNA: TGTGCCAGCAGCTCCGGACTGTCGGGAGAGACCCAGTACTTC.

This chain connects TRBV11-1 to TRBJ2-5; 11 bases map to TRBD2. J was trimmed by 1 base and V by 5 bases; bases with no gene match: 3. This CDR3 has 15 amino acids. Germline V CDR1 and CDR2: SGHAT, FQDESV (reference sequence). In nucleotides, the CDR3 is TGTGCCAGCAGCCGTAGCGGGGGGGCCCAAGAGACCCAGTACTTC. It codes for CASSRSGGAQETQYF.

The V call is TRBV11-1, the J call TRBJ2-1, with D perhaps matching TRBD2 (6 bases). The CDR3 extends over 15 amino acids. The ends were cut back, 3 bases at V and 8 bases at J, with 17 bases in the middle. Germline-derived CDR1 and CDR2 are SGHAT and FQDESV (reference sequence). CDR3 residues: CASSFTGDASDEQFF. The DNA for the CDR3 is TGTGCCAGCAGCTTTACGGGGGACGCCTCGGATGAGCAGTTCTTC.

The chain uses TRBV19 and TRBJ2-1, with D perhaps TRBD1 (6 bases). V lost 3 bases to trimming and J lost 2 bases, with 11 bases between them. This CDR3 is built from 15 residues. Per the germline V gene, CDR1 is LNHDA and CDR2 is SQIVND (reference sequence). For the CDR3, the DNA is TGTGCCAGTAGTATTGAGGGGGATACCTACAATGAGCAGTTCTTC. Amino acid sequence: CASSIEGDTYNEQFF.

Details on this clone: A junction end diverges from the germline sequence, so it may reflect a read error. This CDR3 is also generated by other DNA sequences in the sample. This sequence joins TRBV4-3 and TRBJ2-2; weak D call: TRBD1 (6 bases). Per the germline V gene, CDR1 is LGHNA and CDR2 is YSLEER. There are 16 residues in the CDR3. The CDR3 DNA follows: TGCGCCAGCAGCCAAGAGGGAACAGGGTGGACCGGGGAGTTGTTTTTT. Protein product: CASSQEGTGWTGELFF.

V gene TRBV12-1 combines with J gene TRBJ1-5; TRBD1 is taken as the D call from the table, unchecked against the DNA. TRBV12-1 is a recognized pseudogene. The CDR3 sequence is 17 residues long. CDR3 region: CASSFCLRTGVVQPQHF. CDR3 coding DNA: TGTGCCAGCAGCTTTTGTTTGAGGACAGGGGTGGTTCAGCCCCAGCATTTT.